This T cell receptor (beta chain) was retrieved from a study of shared clonotypes between healthy human individuals. Concerning this clone itself: The sample holds other DNA sequences that translate to the same CDR3.

Germline-derived CDR1 and CDR2 are SGHRS and YFSETQ. V dropped 0 bases and J dropped 4; count of bases not matched to a gene: 4. The CDR3 is 14 amino acids. Original processing methods: For the immunoSEQ data, sequences were junction-only without quality scores, so filtering differed. Profiled with immunoSEQ multiplex PCR; TCRdb holds only in-frame clones, not every one. Clone size and V and J calls were adopted from that table, with D and trimming inferred from the DNA. The table has hundreds of thousands of clones, 92% seen once. The naive CD8 fraction comprised CD45RO-negative cells positively selected for CCR7 and excluded terminally differentiated effector memory CD45RA+ cells.

Specimen: naive CD8+ T cells sorted from blood. This clonotype originated in a man aged 25-40 years in good health. This sequence joins TRBV5-1 and TRBJ2-7; 7 bases align to TRBD2. This CDR3 reads CASSLGGEGYEQYF. For the CDR3, the DNA is TGCGCCAGCAGCTTGGGTGGGGAGGGGTACGAGCAGTACTTC.